One sample yielded the 23 T cell receptor beta chains listed below, sequenced in a study of beta chain features in type 1 diabetes. What was sequenced were expressed TCRB transcripts, since all of the isolated RNA had been reverse transcribed. This table comes from immunoSEQ multiplex PCR, and its TCRdb copy is limited to in-frame clones, with some not included. The repertoire holds around 300,000 clones, 11% seen once, with about 0.015% in the top ten. Sequencing was performed on naive CD4+ T cells from blood. These receptors all stem from a woman aged 25 to 39 in good health.

This clone has only a few counts. The rearrangement joins TRBV5-1 to TRBJ2-1; 9 nucleotides match TRBD1. This CDR3 is built from 17 residues. Unmatched junction bases numbered 10, after V lost 0 bases and J lost 6 bases. Germline lookup yields CDR1 SGHRS and CDR2 YFSETQ. The CDR3 is CASSLARDRVAFNEQFF. As DNA, the CDR3 is TGCGCCAGCAGCTTGGCCCGGGACAGGGTAGCCTTCAATGAGCAGTTCTTC.

This clone occurred a few times. This sequence joins TRBV12-5 and TRBJ2-5; 7 bases match TRBD1. Germline lookup yields CDR1 LGHNT and CDR2 FRNRAP. V trimming: 1 base; J trimming: 4 bases; junction bases outside the gene matches: 3. The CDR3 extends over 14 amino acids. CDR3 loop: CASGLGQGGETQYF. As DNA, the CDR3 is TGTGCTAGTGGTTTGGGACAGGGCGGAGAGACCCAGTACTTC.

A few counts support this clone. V usage is TRBV18 and J usage is TRBJ2-1; D remains ambiguous. Trimming shortened V by 0 bases and J by 6 bases, and 9 bases separated the two germline ends. Germline V gives CDR1 KGHSH, CDR2 LQKENI. The CDR3 sequence is 14 residues long. The CDR3, as DNA: TGTGCCAGCTCACCACCGGTTAGCCGCAATGAGCAGTTCTTC. This translates into CASSPPVSRNEQFF.

The chain has TRBV28 and TRBJ2-7, with TRBD1 matching over 8 bases. The CDR3 loop spans 15 amino acids. Losses at the gene ends were 4 bases for V and 5 bases for J; bases not matched to a gene: 10. Germline V lookup: CDR1 MDHEN, CDR2 SYDVKM. The CDR3 region is CASSSHPGGFDEQYF. CDR3 nucleotides: TGTGCCAGCAGTTCACATCCAGGGGGCTTCGACGAGCAGTACTTC.

The V call is TRBV5-1, the J call TRBJ2-7; a weak D match, TRBD1 (6 bases). Trimming took 0 bases from V and 5 from J, leaving 15 bases between them. In germline, CDR1 is SGHRS, CDR2 YFSETQ. The length of the CDR3 is 15 residues. CDR3 loop: CASSLAAGAYHEQYF. In DNA form, the CDR3 reads TGCGCCAGCAGCTTGGCCGCAGGGGCGTACCACGAGCAGTACTTC.

In nucleotides, the CDR3 is TGTGCCAGCAGCTTACGAGGACAGGGGAGCGAGCAGTACTTC. Its translation: CASSLRGQGSEQYF. This chain uses TRBV7-3 with TRBJ2-7, with TRBD1 identical over 9 bases. The CDR3 is 14 amino acids. CDR1 and CDR2 (germline): SGHTA, FQGTGA. The V gene end was trimmed by 2 bases and the J gene end by 6 bases; junction bases not matched to a gene: 5.

The table lists this clone with a few counts. V usage is TRBV5-1 and J usage is TRBJ2-3; 8 nucleotides line up with TRBD1. The CDR3 runs to 15 residues. CDR1 SGHRS and CDR2 YFSETQ come from the germline V gene. V trimming: 1 base; J trimming: 6 bases; junction bases outside the gene matches: 7. This chain's CDR3 is CASSLSTGGIDTQYF. CDR3 DNA sequence: TGCGCCAGCAGCTTGTCTACAGGGGGTATCGATACGCAGTATTTT. Together with reference TRBV5-1 and TRBJ2-3, the CDR3 gives the full variable domain: KAGVTQTPRYLIKTRGQQVTLSCSPISGHRSVSWYQQTPGQGLQFLFEYFSETQRNKGNFPGRFSGRQFSNSRSEMNVSTLELGDSALYLCASSLSTGGIDTQYFGPGTRLTVL.

The rearrangement joins TRBV25-1 to TRBJ2-7; the match to TRBD1 covers 7 bases. From germline, CDR1 is MGHDK and CDR2 SYGVNS. V lost 4 bases to trimming and J lost 4 bases; unmatched junction nucleotides: 7. The CDR3 totals 14 residues. CDR3 nucleotide sequence: TGTGCCAGCAGTGCCCCCGGGACAGTTTACGAGCAGTACTTC. This gives the protein CASSAPGTVYEQYF.

The chain recombines TRBV6-5 with TRBJ2-1; 14 positions match TRBD2. Germline assignment: CDR1 MNHEY and CDR2 SVGAGI. J lost 6 bases, V lost 8 bases, and 3 bases had no gene match. The CDR3 runs to 14 residues. The CDR3 DNA reads as TGTGCCAGCCCCGGGACTAGCGGGAGCAATGAGCAGTTCTTC. Its protein product is CASPGTSGSNEQFF.

In regard to this clone: Other DNA variants within this sample encode the same CDR3. The gene calls are TRBV6-5 and TRBJ1-5; D not resolved. This CDR3 contains 13 residues. The V gene lost 8 bases and the J gene lost 0 bases, with 8 bases spanning the gap. Germline lookup yields CDR1 MNHEY and CDR2 SVGAGI. CDR3 amino acids: CASRRDSNQPQHF. CDR3 DNA: TGTGCCAGCCGGCGGGATAGCAATCAGCCCCAGCATTTT.

The table lists this clone with a few counts. The chain combines TRBV5-4 with TRBJ2-3, with 9 bases aligning to TRBD2. The J segment lost 0 bases and the V segment lost 5 bases, leaving 4 bases of the junction unmatched. Germline V lookup: CDR1 SGHNT, CDR2 YYREEE (reference sequence). The CDR3 contains 15 residues. CDR3 protein: CASRALAGSTDTQYF. CDR3 bases: TGTGCCAGCAGGGCCCTAGCGGGGAGCACAGATACGCAGTATTTT.

J is TRBJ2-7 and V is TRBV18, with 8 bases fitting TRBD1. V trimming: 0 bases; J trimming: 3 bases; junction bases outside the gene matches: 4. Germline CDR1 KGHSH, CDR2 LQKENI. This CDR3 comprises 15 residues. CDR3: CASSPPPGTGYEQYF. The CDR3 DNA follows: TGTGCCAGCTCACCACCGCCCGGGACAGGCTACGAGCAGTACTTC.

This chain joins TRBV7-2 and TRBJ1-2, with D hard to call. V shed 4 bases and J shed 6 bases, with 12 bases lying between them. Germline-derived CDR1 and CDR2 are SGHTA and FQGNSA. The CDR3 covers 13 residues. The DNA of the CDR3 is TGTGCCAGCAGCTATACACCTGCGGATGGCTACACCTTC. Translating gives CASSYTPADGYTF.

This clone was seen a few times. V usage is TRBV19 and J usage is TRBJ2-7; 8 nucleotides line up with TRBD1. This CDR3 is 14 amino acids long. Germline CDR1 reads LNHDA; CDR2 reads SQIVND (reference sequence). V dropped 5 bases and J dropped 2; count of bases not matched to a gene: 5. The DNA of the CDR3 is TGTGCCAGTAGTCCCTCGACAGGGGCCTACGAGCAGTACTTC. As protein: CASSPSTGAYEQYF.

This clone was found a few times. The chain joins TRBV19 to TRBJ1-1; 9 nucleotides line up with TRBD1. The ends lost 7 bases at V and 6 bases at J; junction bases unmatched: 12. From germline, CDR1 is LNHDA and CDR2 SQIVND (reference sequence). This CDR3 region has 15 residues. This CDR3 is CASIQATGGWAEAFF. The CDR3 nucleotides are TGTGCCAGTATACAGGCTACAGGGGGCTGGGCTGAAGCTTTCTTT. Looking up the rest from reference TRBV19 and TRBJ1-1 gives the full variable domain: DGGITQSPKYLFRKEGQNVTLSCEQNLNHDAMYWYRQDPGQGLRLIYYSQIVNDFQKGDIAEGYSVSREKKESFPLTVTSAQKNPTAFYLCASIQATGGWAEAFFGQGTRLTVV.

This clone was counted only a few times. CDR3 nucleotides: TGTGCCAGCCGGCAGGGGGCAAACACCGGGGAGCTGTTTTTT. It encodes CASRQGANTGELFF. This rearrangement joins TRBV28 to TRBJ2-2, with 8 positions matching TRBD1. V lost 8 bases to trimming and J lost 2 bases; unmatched junction nucleotides: 4. Germline V CDR1 and CDR2: MDHEN, SYDVKM. The CDR3 has 14 amino acids.

This chain joins TRBV15 and TRBJ2-3; 7 bases map to TRBD2. The CDR3 is 14 residues long. The germline V gene has CDR1 LNHNV and CDR2 YYDKDF (reference sequence). The V gene end was trimmed by 10 bases and the J gene end by 6 bases; junction bases not matched to a gene: 13. For the CDR3, the DNA is TGTGCCATTGATCGGGACTACTCCGGCGATACGCAGTATTTT. Protein sequence: CAIDRDYSGDTQYF.

This clone occurred a few times. This rearrangement joins TRBV29-1 to TRBJ2-1, with D maybe TRBD1 (7 bases). Germline V gives CDR1 SQVTM, CDR2 ANQGSEA. This CDR3 comprises 14 residues. Trimming removed 4 bases at V and 7 bases at J, with 17 bases between. As DNA, the CDR3 is TGCAGCGTTGTCGGAGGGGGCGCGGGTAATGAGCAGTTCTTC. Encoded protein: CSVVGGGAGNEQFF.

This clone was counted only a few times. The chain carries TRBV28 and TRBJ2-3, with D possibly matching TRBD2 (6 bases). Between the trimmed V and J ends, which lost 4 bases and 1 base, there was a span of 12 bases. The CDR3 contains 15 residues. Germline loops: CDR1 MDHEN, CDR2 SYDVKM. CDR3 in amino acids: CASSWLGGGTDTQYF. CDR3 bases: TGTGCCAGCAGTTGGTTGGGAGGTGGCACAGATACGCAGTATTTT.

This clone was seen a few times. The rearrangement joins TRBV5-1 to TRBJ2-5, with 10 bases identical to TRBD1. The CDR3 is made up of 14 amino acids. V lost 7 bases and J lost 5; bases outside the gene matches: 8. The germline gives CDR1 SGHRS, CDR2 YFSETQ. The CDR3 here is CASEPGQGRETQYF. The CDR3 DNA follows: TGCGCCAGCGAGCCGGGACAGGGGAGGGAGACCCAGTACTTC.

The chain has TRBV19 and TRBJ2-7; D not certain. Germline V gene sequence: CDR1 LNHDA, CDR2 SQIVND (reference sequence). Trimming left V 4 bases short and J 3 bases short, with 10 bases between. The CDR3 is 13 amino acids. CDR3 nucleotide sequence: TGTGCCAGTAGTAACTACCACCGCTACGAGCAGTACTTC. This encodes CASSNYHRYEQYF.

This clone was counted only a few times. The chain couples TRBV7-6 to TRBJ2-7; 13 bases fit TRBD2. The CDR3 spans 16 residues. After removal of 1 base from V and 4 bases from J, the junction contained 4 bases not matched to a gene. The germline V gene has CDR1 SGHVS and CDR2 FNYEAQ. The CDR3 DNA sequence: TGTGCCAGCAGCTTAGAACTAGCGGGAGGGCCTTACGAGCAGTACTTC. It encodes CASSLELAGGPYEQYF. The full variable domain, completed using reference TRBV7-6 and TRBJ2-7, is GAGVSQSPRYKVTKRGQDVALRCDPISGHVSLYWYRQALGQGPEFLTYFNYEAQQDKSGLPNDRFSAERPEGSISTLTIQRTEQRDSAMYRCASSLELAGGPYEQYFGPGTRLTVT.

This chain uses TRBV11-1 with TRBJ2-3; TRBD1 matches at 8 bases. The CDR3 has 15 residues. Per germline, CDR1 SGHAT and CDR2 FQDESV (reference sequence). With 6 bases clipped from V and 4 bases from J, the junction kept 9 bases outside the gene matches. CDR3 nucleotide sequence: TGTGCCAGCAGGAGAGGGACAGGCCCCCCAGATACGCAGTATTTT. Encoded protein: CASRRGTGPPDTQYF. Combining the CDR3 with reference TRBV11-1 and TRBJ2-3 gives the whole variable domain EAEVAQSPRYKITEKSQAVAFWCDPISGHATLYWYRQILGQGPELLVQFQDESVVDDSQLPKDRFSAERLKGVDSTLKIQPAELGDSAMYLCASRRGTGPPDTQYFGPGTRLTVL.